Shown below are 32 T cell receptor beta chains from a single sample sequenced in a study of read filtering for tumor transcriptome and immune sequencing. Molecular barcoded adaptors covering alpha/delta and beta/gamma chains were used on about 390 ng RNA. One entry per CDR3 protein, called by TCRdb with MiXCR from the reads. The sample holds approximately 62,000 distinct CDR3 sequences, roughly a fifth seen once. Sequences were obtained from a population of CD138-negative cells sorted from bone marrow. These receptors came from a donor over 35 with multiple myeloma.

This clonotype was recorded many times. The CDR3 DNA reads as TGTGCCAGCAGTTTGTTCAGAGGCGGGAGGGCCGCGGAGACCCAGTACTTC. Amino acid sequence: CASSLFRGGRAAETQYF. The chain carries TRBV28 and TRBJ2-5, with 9 positions matching TRBD2. Germline lookup yields CDR1 MDHEN and CDR2 SYDVKM. The CDR3 covers 17 residues. The trim removed 3 bases at V and 5 bases at J, leaving 13 bases unmatched.

On this clonotype: The missing conserved phenylalanine or tryptophan at the end of this CDR3 makes a read error likely. The CDR3 is CASSHSSRLAGPSTDTQYL. In DNA form, the CDR3 reads TGTGCCAGCAGTCACTCCTCCAGACTAGCGGGACCTAGCACAGATACGCAGTATCTT. The J gene is TRBJ2-3, the V gene TRBV12-3 or TRBV12-4, with TRBD2 identical over 11 bases. The V and J ends lost 5 bases and 0 bases, in that order; junction bases with no gene match: 13. The CDR3 runs to 19 residues.

There are many counts of this clonotype. This chain connects TRBV6-1 to TRBJ2-5, with 9 bases aligning to TRBD1. There are 16 residues in the CDR3. CDR1 MNHNS and CDR2 SASEGT come from the germline V gene. With V trimmed by 6 bases and J by 5 bases, 13 bases remained unmatched. The CDR3 sequence: CASSLLPTGGSETQYF. The CDR3 DNA is TGTGCCAGCAGCCTCCTCCCGACAGGGGGTAGTGAGACCCAGTACTTC.

This chain joins TRBV6-2 or TRBV6-3 and TRBJ2-7, with 10 bases lining up with TRBD2. After removal of 0 bases from V and 6 bases from J, the junction contained 5 bases not matched to a gene. The CDR3 is 15 amino acids. Germline CDR1 is MNHEY and CDR2 is SVGEGT. The CDR3 nucleotides are TGTGCCAGCAGTTACTCGACTAGCGGGTGGGGCGAGCAGTACTTC. It encodes CASSYSTSGWGEQYF.

This clonotype was seen only a few times. The rearrangement links TRBV21-1 to TRBJ2-2; the table's D call of TRBD1 was not tested on the DNA. TRBV21-1 corresponds to a pseudogene. The CDR3 contains 18 residues. The chain's CDR3 is CASSKDVLTGGDTGELFF. Written as DNA, the CDR3 is TGTGCCAGCAGCAAAGATGTCCTGACAGGGGGGGACACCGGGGAGCTGTTTTTT.

This clonotype appeared many times. The chain employs TRBV5-1 and TRBJ1-1; D is possibly TRBD1 (6 bases). The CDR3 totals 13 residues. Germline CDR1 SGHRS, CDR2 YFSETQ. The V end was cut by 5 bases, the J end by 1 base, with 9 bases between. The CDR3 DNA sequence: TGCGCCAGCAGTCGACAGGAGAACACTGAAGCTTTCTTT. Protein sequence: CASSRQENTEAFF.

This clonotype has a handful of counts. The V gene is TRBV20-1, the J gene TRBJ2-2, with 15 bases fitting TRBD2. The germline CDR1 and CDR2 sequences are DFQATT and SNEGSKA (reference sequence). The CDR3 covers 14 residues. The junction had 4 bases not matched to a gene; V was cut back by 6 bases and J by 8 bases. The DNA of the CDR3 is TGCAGTGCCGGACTAGCGGGAGGGGGAGGGGAGCTGTTTTTT. As protein: CSAGLAGGGGELFF.

This clonotype was detected ten times or more. The rearrangement uses TRBV20-1 and TRBJ2-7; D not resolved. The CDR3 extends over 13 amino acids. Trimming left V 3 bases short and J 5 bases short, with 14 bases between. The germline V gene encodes CDR1 DFQATT and CDR2 SNEGSKA (reference sequence). CDR3 amino acids: CSASHTTFHEQYF. The CDR3 region has the DNA TGCAGTGCTAGCCACACTACTTTCCACGAGCAGTACTTC.

This clonotype has ten or more counts. One end of the junction is discordant with germline, which a read error may explain. The CDR3 DNA sequence: TGTGCCAGCTCACCGGGACAGGGGTGGAACTTC. This gives the protein CASSPGQGWNF. The gene calls are TRBV18 and TRBJ2-7; 10 bases match TRBD1. The CDR3 extends over 11 amino acids. Germline V gene data show CDR1 as KGHSH and CDR2 as LQKENI.

This clonotype was counted many times. The chain combines TRBV20-1 with TRBJ2-1, with 8 bases that match TRBD1. Unmatched junction bases numbered 7, after V lost 6 bases and J lost 3 bases. Per germline, CDR1 DFQATT and CDR2 SNEGSKA (reference sequence). The CDR3 is made up of 14 amino acids. This CDR3 reads CSAGTGVLYNEQFF. Written as DNA, the CDR3 is TGCAGTGCGGGGACAGGAGTCCTCTACAATGAGCAGTTCTTC.

In this sample, this clonotype turned up many times. This sequence joins TRBV20-1 and TRBJ2-7; tentatively, D is TRBD2 (5 bases). Germline-derived CDR1 and CDR2 are DFQATT and SNEGSKA (reference sequence). Trimming pared 4 bases from V and 7 bases from J, leaving 20 bases between. The CDR3 is 14 amino acids. CDR3 amino acids: CSANPLGARFEQYF. CDR3 DNA sequence: TGCAGTGCTAACCCGCTGGGAGCCCGCTTTGAGCAGTACTTC.

This clonotype was seen ten or more times. The rearrangement uses TRBV13 and TRBJ1-1; D uncertain. Germline assignment: CDR1 PRHDT and CDR2 FYEKMQ (reference sequence). This CDR3 region has 13 residues. V was shortened by 5 bases and J by 1 base, with 8 bases between the two germline ends. The CDR3 region is CASSARRNTEAFF. The DNA for the CDR3 is TGTGCCAGCAGCGCCCGAAGGAACACTGAAGCTTTCTTT.

Details on this clonotype: This may arise from a read error, as a much more abundant clone is one base away. The rearrangement joins TRBV7-2 to TRBJ1-1, with TRBD1 as a possible D gene (5 bases). This CDR3 is 13 amino acids long. Germline V lookup: CDR1 SGHTA, CDR2 FQGNSA. The CDR3 DNA reads as TGTGCCAACAGCTTAGGGGAGGACACTGAAGCTTTCTTT. It yields the protein CANSLGEDTEAFF.

This clonotype was observed at least ten times. This rearrangement joins TRBV7-2 to TRBJ2-1; 10 bases map to TRBD2. The V gene's germline CDR1 is SGHTA and CDR2 FQGNSA. V lost 3 bases, J lost 4 bases, and 3 bases stayed unmatched. This CDR3 has 15 residues. CDR3 sequence reads: CASSFTSGEYNEQFF. The CDR3 nucleotides read TGTGCCAGCAGCTTTACTAGCGGGGAATACAATGAGCAGTTCTTC. The complete variable domain, with remaining parts taken from reference TRBV7-2 and TRBJ2-1, reads GAGVSQSPSNKVTEKGKDVELRCDPISGHTALYWYRQSLGQGLEFLIYFQGNSAPDKSGLPSDRFSAERTGGSVSTLTIQRTQQEDSAVYLCASSFTSGEYNEQFFGPGTRLTVL.

This clonotype was counted ten times or more. This chain links TRBV7-8 with TRBJ2-1, with D possibly matching TRBD2 (6 bases). This CDR3 has 16 residues. Trimming shortened V by 0 bases and J by 2 bases, and 11 bases separated the two germline ends. Per germline, CDR1 SGHVS and CDR2 FQNEAQ. CDR3 DNA: TGTGCCAGCAGCTTAGCGGTTGGCGGGGCCTACAATGAGCAGTTCTTC. Protein product: CASSLAVGGAYNEQFF.

This clonotype showed up many times. The V gene is TRBV10-3, the J gene TRBJ2-1, with 7 bases identical to TRBD2. Per germline, CDR1 ENHRY and CDR2 SYGVKD. The CDR3 spans 15 residues. Trimming took 4 bases from V and 0 from J; bases not matched to a gene: 3. This CDR3 is CAISGKRDSYNEQFF. CDR3 DNA: TGTGCCATCAGTGGTAAGCGGGACTCCTACAATGAGCAGTTCTTC.

The J gene is TRBJ2-5, the V gene TRBV5-1; D is ambiguous. Trimming cost V 0 bases and J 5 bases, with 8 bases left between them. Germline V gives CDR1 SGHRS, CDR2 YFSETQ. The CDR3 has 13 residues. In DNA form, the CDR3 reads TGCGCCAGCAGCTTGGCCAGCGCGGAGACCCAGTACTTC. Encoded protein: CASSLASAETQYF. Using reference TRBV5-1 and TRBJ2-5 for the parts outside the CDR3, the full variable domain is KAGVTQTPRYLIKTRGQQVTLSCSPISGHRSVSWYQQTPGQGLQFLFEYFSETQRNKGNFPGRFSGRQFSNSRSEMNVSTLELGDSALYLCASSLASAETQYFGPGTRLLVL.

Comment on this clonotype: An end of the junction differs from the germline gene, which may be a read error. The gene calls are TRBV7-2 and TRBJ2-7; D not certain. The CDR3 has 12 residues. In germline, CDR1 is SGHTA, CDR2 FQGNSA. The CDR3 region has the DNA TGTGCCAGCAGCCACATGACCTACGAGCAGCACTTC. Protein sequence: CASSHMTYEQHF. The whole variable domain, filled in from reference TRBV7-2 and TRBJ2-7, reads GAGVSQSPSNKVTEKGKDVELRCDPISGHTALYWYRQSLGQGLEFLIYFQGNSAPDKSGLPSDRFSAERTGGSVSTLTIQRTQQEDSAVYLCASSHMTYEQHFGPGTRLTVT.

This clonotype was recorded many times. V gene TRBV6-5 combines with J gene TRBJ1-1, with 8 bases fitting TRBD1. Per germline, CDR1 MNHEY and CDR2 SVGAGI. V gave up 5 bases and J gave up 1 base; unmatched junction bases: 3. The CDR3 has 14 residues. The CDR3 spells CASSRTGSNTEAFF. CDR3 DNA sequence: TGTGCCAGCAGTCGGACAGGGTCGAACACTGAAGCTTTCTTT.

The rearrangement uses TRBV7-9 and TRBJ2-1; D call uncertain. The CDR3 is made up of 14 amino acids. The V gene lost 2 bases and the J gene lost 2 bases, with 7 bases spanning the gap. Germline CDR1 and CDR2: SEHNR and FQNEAQ (reference sequence). The DNA of the CDR3 is TGTGCCAGCAGCTTACCACGACCCTACAATGAGCAGTTCTTC. This translates into CASSLPRPYNEQFF. Full variable domain (outside the CDR3, taken from reference TRBV7-9 and TRBJ2-1): DTGVSQNPRHKITKRGQNVTFRCDPISEHNRLYWYRQTLGQGPEFLTYFQNEAQLEKSRLLSDRFSAERPKGSFSTLEIQRTEQGDSAMYLCASSLPRPYNEQFFGPGTRLTVL.

This clonotype has ten or more counts. This rearrangement joins TRBV7-2 to TRBJ2-3; TRBD2 aligns across 14 bases. The J segment lost 11 bases and the V segment lost 2 bases, leaving 9 bases of the junction unmatched. CDR1 is SGHTA and CDR2 is FQGNSA in the germline V gene. CDR3 length equals 16 residues. The CDR3 loop reads CASSLRLAGGVTGQYF. As DNA, the CDR3 is TGTGCCAGCAGCTTAAGACTAGCGGGAGGGGTAACAGGGCAGTATTTT.

Only a few counts were recorded for this clonotype. A much larger clone lies one base from this, so it may be a read error. V usage is TRBV28 and J usage is TRBJ2-1; no clear D gene. The germline V gene has CDR1 MDHEN and CDR2 SYDVKM. The CDR3 length is 13 residues. The CDR3 spells CGVRAVSYNGQFF. The CDR3 DNA reads TGTGGAGTACGGGCAGTCTCCTACAATGGGCAGTTCTTC.

The chain recombines TRBV4-1 with TRBJ2-5; 8 bases map to TRBD2. The CDR3 totals 15 residues. V shed 1 base, J shed 5 bases, and the junction held 6 bases outside the gene matches. Germline V gene data show CDR1 as MGHRA and CDR2 as YSYEKL. CDR3 residues: CASSQASGRSETQYF. CDR3 nucleotide sequence: TGCGCCAGCAGCCAAGCCAGCGGGAGATCTGAGACCCAGTACTTC.

Of note for this clonotype: A junction end diverges from the germline sequence, so it may reflect a read error. V is TRBV13 and J is TRBJ2-1; 8 bases map to TRBD2. Germline CDR1 is PRHDT and CDR2 is FYEKMQ (reference sequence). The CDR3 totals 16 residues. CDR3 bases: TGTGCCGGCAGCTTACAGCGGGAGAGCTCCCACAATGAGCAGTTCTTC. Its translation: CAGSLQRESSHNEQFF.

This clonotype was observed many times. The chain has TRBV7-2 and TRBJ2-7; D is unresolved. This CDR3 is 16 amino acids long. Trimming took off 2 bases at V and 1 base at J, with 15 bases between the two ends. Germline lookup yields CDR1 SGHTA and CDR2 FQGNSA. CDR3: CASSLIKGMGSYEQYF. For the CDR3, the DNA is TGTGCCAGCAGCTTAATAAAAGGGATGGGATCCTACGAGCAGTACTTC. Looking up the rest from reference TRBV7-2 and TRBJ2-7 gives the full variable domain: GAGVSQSPSNKVTEKGKDVELRCDPISGHTALYWYRQSLGQGLEFLIYFQGNSAPDKSGLPSDRFSAERTGGSVSTLTIQRTQQEDSAVYLCASSLIKGMGSYEQYFGPGTRLTVT.

The table lists this clonotype with many counts. The chain recombines TRBV29-1 with TRBJ2-3; D possibly corresponds to TRBD2 (7 bases). V dropped 7 bases and J dropped 0 bases, with 26 bases sitting between them. CDR1 SQVTM and CDR2 ANQGSEA come from the germline V gene. This CDR3 is built from 18 residues. For the CDR3, the DNA is TGCAGCGCCCGTAGGAACCCCGGACAGCGGGGTAGCACAGATACGCAGTATTTT. It translates to CSARRNPGQRGSTDTQYF.

The rearrangement links TRBV29-1 to TRBJ2-3, with D perhaps TRBD1 or TRBD2 (5 bases each). Trimming removed 4 bases from V and 1 base from J, with 9 bases in between. Germline V gene lookup returns CDR1 SQVTM and CDR2 ANQGSEA. CDR3 size: 13 residues. CDR3 nucleotides: TGCAGCGTTGGGGGGTTCGGCACAGATACGCAGTATTTT. It translates to CSVGGFGTDTQYF.

Ten or more counts support this clonotype. The rearrangement links TRBV20-1 to TRBJ2-3, with TRBD2 matching over 8 bases. This CDR3 is built from 14 residues. The germline CDR1 and CDR2 sequences are DFQATT and SNEGSKA (reference sequence). V shed 4 bases, J shed 5 bases, and the junction held 8 bases outside the gene matches. The CDR3, as DNA: TGCAGTGCTATCGAGCGGGAGTGGGTAGATACGCAGTATTTT. It is translated as CSAIEREWVDTQYF.

The V gene is TRBV29-1, the J gene TRBJ1-2, with TRBD1 identical over 11 bases. Germline CDR1 and CDR2: SQVTM and ANQGSEA. There are 15 residues in the CDR3. V shed 2 bases, J shed 4 bases, and the junction held 6 bases outside the gene matches. The CDR3 loop is CSVEKRTGGSYGYTF. DNA of the CDR3: TGCAGCGTTGAAAAGCGGACAGGGGGCTCCTATGGCTACACCTTC.

V gene TRBV7-9 combines with J gene TRBJ1-5, with D unclear. The CDR3 is 16 amino acids. Germline V CDR1 and CDR2: SEHNR, FQNEAQ (reference sequence). The ends were cut back, 1 base at V and 1 base at J, with 11 bases in the middle. The CDR3 region is CASSLEGRQSNQPQHF. The CDR3, as DNA: TGTGCCAGCAGCTTAGAAGGAAGGCAAAGCAATCAGCCCCAGCATTTT.

In this sample, this clonotype turned up many times. This chain's CDR3 is CSVEPHGQAEAFF. The CDR3 nucleotides read TGCAGCGTTGAACCCCATGGGCAGGCTGAAGCTTTCTTT. V gene TRBV29-1 combines with J gene TRBJ1-1; D remains ambiguous. V lost 2 bases to trimming and J lost 6 bases, with 13 bases between them. This CDR3 has 13 amino acids. CDR1 and CDR2 (germline): SQVTM, ANQGSEA. Full variable domain (rest looked up from reference TRBV29-1 and TRBJ1-1): SAVISQKPSRDICQRGTSLTIQCQVDSQVTMMFWYRQQPGQSLTLIATANQGSEATYESGFVIDKFPISRPNLTFSTLTVSNMSPEDSSIYLCSVEPHGQAEAFFGQGTRLTVV.

This clonotype has ten or more counts. This chain links TRBV10-3 with TRBJ2-2; D call uncertain. Looked up from germline, CDR1 is ENHRY and CDR2 is SYGVKD. Trimming cost V 5 bases and J 0 bases, with 4 bases left between them. This CDR3 is built from 13 residues. CDR3 nucleotides: TGTGCCATCAGTTCCCCGAACACCGGGGAGCTGTTTTTT. Translating gives CAISSPNTGELFF.